The 14 T cell receptor beta chains below come from one sample, sequenced in a study of T-cell reconstitution after alpha-beta-depleted transplantation in children (dated by TCRdb to about 2016). Taken with the paper, the label for treatment or condition translates to: allogeneic hematopoietic cell transplantation with graft depleted of TCRalphabeta T cells and CD19 B cells. Receptor amplification or capture employed PCR. Instrument on record: Illumina HiSeq 2500. To normalize quantification of the TCRbeta repertoire, the TCR libraries were built with molecular barcoding that relied on unique molecular identifiers. In-frame beta chains were kept once TCRdb had trimmed the public reads at Q25 with fastp and called clones with MiXCR. One record per CDR3 amino acid sequence lists the most common genes and DNA. This sample lists approximately 630,000 distinct CDR3 sequences; around 13% were detected once. The top ten clonotypes cover 0.79% of the sample.

Sequenced here: PBMCs, sampled before TCRalphabeta/CD19-depleted stem cell transplant. Receptors were obtained from a girl under 10 years old with congenital amegakaryocytic thrombocytopenia, due to receive a stem cell transplant.

This clonotype appeared many times. This chain connects TRBV28 to TRBJ1-1; D ambiguous. The CDR3 is 12 residues long. The germline V and J ends were trimmed by 6 bases and 0 bases, with 5 bases remaining between them. The V gene's germline CDR1 is MDHEN and CDR2 SYDVKM. The CDR3 is CASRVMNTEAFF. DNA for the CDR3: TGTGCCAGCAGAGTCATGAACACTGAAGCTTTCTTT.

This clonotype was counted ten times or more. The chain has TRBV27 and TRBJ2-3, with 9 bases aligning to TRBD2. Germline values: CDR1 MNHEY, CDR2 SMNVEV (reference sequence). J was trimmed by 1 base and V by 5 bases; bases with no gene match: 4. The CDR3 consists of 15 residues. The CDR3 DNA follows: TGTGCCAGCAGTACCTGGACTAGCGGCACAGATACGCAGTATTTT. Translation: CASSTWTSGTDTQYF.

V gene TRBV7-9 combines with J gene TRBJ2-1; 8 bases agree with TRBD2. The CDR3 contains 17 residues. The junction had 13 bases not matched to a gene; V was cut back by 5 bases and J by 4 bases. Germline CDR1 is SEHNR and CDR2 is FQNEAQ (reference sequence). The CDR3 DNA follows: TGTGCCAGCAGCAACAGCGGAGTAGCGGGATTGTACAATGAGCAGTTCTTC. This gives the protein CASSNSGVAGLYNEQFF.

Details on this clonotype: Given a much more abundant clone one base away, this may be a read error. This chain links TRBV29-1 with TRBJ1-2; unclear D gene. Germline values: CDR1 SQVTM, CDR2 ANQGSEA. Trimming pared 4 bases from V and 8 bases from J, leaving 5 bases between. CDR3 length: 9 amino acids. The CDR3 DNA reads TGCAGCGTTGTTGAGGGCTACACCTTC. This translates into CSVVEGYTF.

This clonotype was observed at least ten times. The chain joins TRBV6-6 to TRBJ1-5; weak D call: TRBD1 (5 bases). The CDR3 is 13 residues long. Trimming stripped 6 bases from V and 5 bases from J, with 11 bases between. Germline V gene sequence: CDR1 MNHNY, CDR2 SVGAGI (reference sequence). The CDR3 loop reads CASSQDTYQPQHF. The CDR3 coding sequence is TGTGCCAGCAGCCAGGACACATATCAGCCCCAGCATTTT.

This clonotype was observed many times. V gene TRBV12-3 or TRBV12-4 combines with J gene TRBJ2-1; TRBD2 matches at 14 bases. Trimming took 7 bases from V and 7 from J; bases not matched to a gene: 15. The CDR3 has 18 amino acids. The DNA of the CDR3 is TGTGCCAGCATCAAAAGCGGGACTAGCGGGAGTGGTGGGAATGAGCAGTTCTTC. It codes for CASIKSGTSGSGGNEQFF.

This clonotype was seen ten or more times. V usage is TRBV5-1 and J usage is TRBJ2-1; D may correspond to TRBD1 or TRBD2 (5 bases each). Germline CDR1 and CDR2: SGHRS and YFSETQ. The CDR3 runs to 15 residues. V dropped 7 bases and J dropped 5 bases, with 19 bases sitting between them. The CDR3 spells CASRRVFRDDNEQFF. CDR3 nucleotides: TGCGCCAGCCGCCGGGTCTTTCGGGACGACAATGAGCAGTTCTTC.

This clonotype appeared many times. The chain couples TRBV5-1 to TRBJ1-1; D is possibly TRBD1 (5 bases). The germline gives CDR1 SGHRS, CDR2 YFSETQ. The CDR3 loop spans 15 amino acids. V was pared by 6 bases and J by 0 bases, with 15 bases between. CDR3: CASNQGLLVNTEAFF. In nucleotides, the CDR3 is TGCGCCAGCAACCAGGGTCTGTTGGTGAACACTGAAGCTTTCTTT.

This clonotype was counted many times. The V call is TRBV29-1, the J call TRBJ1-1; D is unclear. V lost 3 bases to trimming and J lost 7 bases, with 12 bases between them. CDR3 length: 12 residues. CDR1 is SQVTM and CDR2 is ANQGSEA in the germline V gene. CDR3 bases: TGCAGCGTTGAGCTCGGACGTGGTGAAGCTTTCTTT. It translates to CSVELGRGEAFF.

The genes are TRBV5-1 and TRBJ2-2; D possibly corresponds to TRBD2 (6 bases). There are 13 residues in the CDR3. Germline V gene lookup returns CDR1 SGHRS and CDR2 YFSETQ. V lost 7 bases to trimming and J lost 4 bases, with 11 bases between them. DNA of the CDR3: TGCGCCAGCGCTAACGGGGGCACCGGGGAGCTGTTTTTT. Protein sequence: CASANGGTGELFF.

In this sample, this clonotype turned up many times. The V call is TRBV20-1, the J call TRBJ2-7; D call uncertain. V dropped 1 base and J dropped 2 bases, with 9 bases sitting between them. Germline lookup yields CDR1 DFQATT and CDR2 SNEGSKA (reference sequence). The CDR3 runs to 13 residues. CDR3 protein: CSARAPLAYEQYF. In nucleotides, the CDR3 is TGCAGTGCTAGAGCCCCTCTGGCCTACGAGCAGTACTTC.

This clonotype was observed many times. The J gene is TRBJ2-3, the V gene TRBV5-1, with D uncertain. The V end was cut by 4 bases, the J end by 0 bases, with 15 bases between. Germline assignment: CDR1 SGHRS and CDR2 YFSETQ. The CDR3 runs 16 residues. Here the CDR3 DNA reads TGCGCCAGCAGCCCTGGCAGTTCCGGCAGCACAGATACGCAGTATTTT. Its translation: CASSPGSSGSTDTQYF.

V usage is TRBV5-1 and J usage is TRBJ2-2, with TRBD2 as a possible D gene (5 bases). CDR1 SGHRS and CDR2 YFSETQ come from the germline V gene. V lost 1 base to trimming and J lost 3 bases, with 7 bases between them. This CDR3 is built from 14 residues. The chain's CDR3 is CASSLRRDTGELFF. The DNA for the CDR3 is TGCGCCAGCAGCTTGAGGCGGGACACCGGGGAGCTGTTTTTT.

This clonotype was counted between two and nine times. The chain combines TRBV5-1 with TRBJ1-1, with D hard to call. This CDR3 region has 15 residues. Germline assignment: CDR1 SGHRS and CDR2 YFSETQ. Trimming took 0 bases from V and 1 from J, leaving 10 bases between them. DNA of the CDR3: TGCGCCAGCAGCTTGGACGGGTTTCGGAACACTGAAGCTTTCTTT. Its translation is CASSLDGFRNTEAFF.